Presented here are 28 T cell receptor beta chains from one specimen sequenced in a study of CD8+ T cells in alopecia areata. This sample's treatment: oral pan-JAK inhibitor, 5-10 mg twice daily. As the sequencing template, cDNA was produced by extracting RNA and reverse transcribing it. Sequencing used immunoSEQ multiplex PCR; TCRdb keeps in-frame clones, though not all of them. The top ten clones hold more than 0.7% of a sample with 150,000 or so clones, around 71% of them seen once. Sequencing was performed on CD4+ T cells sorted from blood, taken at week 4, from a patient treated with tofacitinib. Receptors originate from a human donor with alopecia areata.

Only one count was recorded for this clone. Different DNA sequences within this sample yield the same CDR3. V and J are TRBV9 and TRBJ2-6; TRBD1 is a possible D gene (6 bases). The CDR3 runs to 15 residues. V was trimmed by 1 base and J by 2 bases, leaving 7 bases between them. In germline, CDR1 is SGDLS, CDR2 YYNGEE. CDR3 coding DNA: TGTGCCAGCAGCGTAACAGGGACTGGGGCCAACGTCCTGACTTTC. It is translated as CASSVTGTGANVLTF.

The chain carries TRBV5-1 and TRBJ1-5; no reliable D call. The CDR3 sequence is 15 residues long. The germline V gene has CDR1 SGHRS and CDR2 YFSETQ. V gave up 0 bases and J gave up 1 base, with 8 bases separating them. The CDR3 reads CASSLDRGSNQPQHF. The CDR3 bases are TGCGCCAGCAGCTTGGATCGAGGGAGCAATCAGCCCCAGCATTTT.

The chain carries TRBV30 and TRBJ1-1; 7 positions match TRBD1. The CDR3 totals 16 residues. V was pared by 2 bases and J by 1 base, with 10 bases of the junction left unmatched. Germline CDR1 reads GTSNPN; CDR2 reads SVGIG (reference sequence). CDR3 loop: CAWSTDRVGKNTEAFF. CDR3 DNA: TGTGCCTGGAGTACCGACAGGGTCGGGAAGAACACTGAAGCTTTCTTT.

The rearrangement joins TRBV18 to TRBJ2-4; 10 bases fit TRBD1. The V segment lost 3 bases and the J segment 7 bases; nucleotides outside the gene matches: 3. The CDR3 extends over 14 amino acids. In germline, CDR1 is KGHSH, CDR2 LQKENI. CDR3 bases: TGTGCCAGCTCACCGGGACAGGGGTGGAACATTCAGTACTTC. Amino acids: CASSPGQGWNIQYF. Together with reference TRBV18 and TRBJ2-4, the CDR3 gives the full variable domain: NAGVMQNPRHLVRRRGQEARLRCSPMKGHSHVYWYRQLPEEGLKFMVYLQKENIIDESGMPKERFSAEFPKEGPSILRIQQVVRGDSAAYFCASSPGQGWNIQYFGAGTRLSVL.

The J gene is TRBJ2-3, the V gene TRBV7-2, with TRBD2 identical over 9 bases. Germline CDR1 SGHTA, CDR2 FQGNSA. CDR3 length: 16 residues. Trimming removed 5 bases from V and 5 bases from J; junction bases left unmatched: 11. The CDR3 sequence is CASSDEIAGARDTQYF. The CDR3 bases are TGTGCCAGCAGCGACGAGATAGCGGGGGCCAGAGATACGCAGTATTTT.

This sequence joins TRBV5-1 and TRBJ2-5, with D uncertain. V was cut by 4 bases and J by 5 bases, with 12 bases left in between. This CDR3 is 13 amino acids long. CDR1 and CDR2 from the germline V gene are SGHRS and YFSETQ. The CDR3 DNA is TGCGCCAGCAGCGGCCGGGCCGGGGAGACCCAGTACTTC. It codes for CASSGRAGETQYF.

For this clone: Given the absence of the conserved phenylalanine or tryptophan at the CDR3 end, a read error is likely. The DNA is left out, because the CDR3 cannot be placed on it with certainty; the CDR3 is given as TCRdb lists it. The rearrangement joins TRBV29-1 to TRBJ1-1; the table's D gene call, TRBD1, was not cross checked with the DNA. Germline CDR1 SQVTM, CDR2 ANQGSEA. The CDR3 is 10 amino acids long, termini counted. CDR3 sequence reads: CSVDLLRDSL.

This chain connects TRBV10-3 to TRBJ2-1; tentative D call: TRBD2 (6 bases). V was shortened by 10 bases and J by 1 base, with 14 bases between the two germline ends. The CDR3 is 14 amino acids. CDR1 is ENHRY, CDR2 SYGVKD, per germline. The CDR3 region has the DNA TGTGCCACGTACCCCGGAGGGTCCTACAATGAGCAGTTCTTC. Translated: CATYPGGSYNEQFF.

The J gene is TRBJ1-4, the V gene TRBV6-6; no clear D. Germline values: CDR1 MNHNY, CDR2 SVGAGI (reference sequence). Trimming took off 8 bases at V and 8 bases at J, with 24 bases between the two ends. There are 16 residues in the CDR3. The CDR3 DNA follows: TGTGCCAGCTCGCCCGCGAGGTCCTCGGCCTTCGAAAAACTGTTTTTT. Its translation: CASSPARSSAFEKLFF.

The chain recombines TRBV29-1 with TRBJ2-7; D uncertain. Trimming took 3 bases from V and 4 from J, leaving 7 bases between them. The CDR3 loop spans 11 amino acids. Per the germline V gene, CDR1 is SQVTM and CDR2 is ANQGSEA. CDR3 region: CSVEGGYEQYF. CDR3 sequence (DNA): TGCAGCGTTGAGGGTGGTTACGAGCAGTACTTC.

The chain is built from TRBV4-2 and TRBJ2-3; 9 bases map to TRBD2. This CDR3 contains 14 residues. Germline V gene lookup returns CDR1 LGHNA and CDR2 YNFKEQ. V lost 3 bases and J lost 9; bases outside the gene matches: 7. The CDR3, as DNA: TGTGCCAGCAGCCAGGGCGGGGGGGCCCAGACGCAGTATTTT. It translates to CASSQGGGAQTQYF.

The rearrangement joins TRBV14 to TRBJ1-2; D is possibly TRBD1 (6 bases). With 1 base removed from V and 7 bases from J, the gap between germline ends came to 13 bases. Germline V gene data show CDR1 as SGHDN and CDR2 as FVKESK. The CDR3 has 14 amino acids. The CDR3 loop reads CASSQGTGTLGYTF. CDR3 sequence (DNA): TGTGCCAGCAGCCAAGGTACCGGGACACTTGGCTACACCTTC.

This chain joins TRBV4-3 and TRBJ2-4; the D gene is possibly TRBD2 (6 bases). Trimming removed 0 bases at V and 2 bases at J, with 14 bases between. This CDR3 has 17 residues. Germline assignment: CDR1 LGHNA and CDR2 YSLEER. The CDR3 protein is CASSQDAGSFTKNIQYF. CDR3 DNA sequence: TGCGCCAGCAGCCAAGACGCGGGGAGTTTTACCAAAAACATTCAGTACTTC.

The rearrangement links TRBV9 to TRBJ1-6; D call uncertain. Germline V gene data show CDR1 as SGDLS and CDR2 as YYNGEE. There are 14 residues in the CDR3. V lost 3 bases and J lost 5, with 9 bases in between. Here the CDR3 DNA reads TGTGCCAGCAGCGCACGAGGGAATAATTCACCCCTCCACTTT. Protein sequence: CASSARGNNSPLHF.

In this sample, this clone turned up a few times. The rearrangement joins TRBV4-2 to TRBJ2-7, with 12 bases lining up with TRBD2. Germline-derived CDR1 and CDR2 are LGHNA and YNFKEQ. The CDR3 runs 14 residues. Losses at the gene ends were 1 base for V and 5 bases for J; bases not matched to a gene: 0. The CDR3 here is CASSQGLAGDEQYF. Written as DNA, the CDR3 is TGTGCCAGCAGCCAAGGACTAGCGGGGGACGAGCAGTACTTC.

As for this clone: An end of the junction does not agree with germline; a read error may underlie this. The chain joins TRBV6-4 to TRBJ2-3; 10 bases are a match to TRBD2. Germline values: CDR1 MRHNA, CDR2 SNTAGT. There are 15 residues in the CDR3. The CDR3 loop is CTSSDSGGATDTQYF. The CDR3 bases are TGTACCAGCAGTGACAGCGGGGGGGCCACAGATACGCAGTATTTT.

J is TRBJ2-3 and V is TRBV23-1; 7 nucleotides line up with TRBD2. TRBV23-1 is labeled an ORF, and its function is uncertain. The J segment lost 6 bases and the V segment lost 3 bases, leaving 9 bases of the junction unmatched. This CDR3 contains 15 residues. The CDR3 DNA follows: TGCGCCAGCAGTCAGTCAGGGCGGGGGTCGGATACGCAGTATTTT. Protein: CASSQSGRGSDTQYF.

CDR3 loop: CATNRGGEETQYF. CDR3 nucleotides: TGTGCCACAAACAGGGGAGGGGAAGAGACCCAGTACTTC. This sequence joins TRBV10-3 and TRBJ2-5, with D perhaps given as TRBD1 or TRBD2 (7 bases each). Germline V gene sequence: CDR1 ENHRY, CDR2 SYGVKD. Trimming pared 10 bases from V and 3 bases from J, leaving 15 bases between. This CDR3 is built from 13 residues.

The chain combines TRBV7-9 with TRBJ2-5, with 7 bases aligning to TRBD1. With 5 bases clipped from V and 3 bases from J, the junction kept 9 bases outside the gene matches. The CDR3 spans 15 residues. Germline values: CDR1 SEHNR, CDR2 FQNEAQ (reference sequence). The CDR3 DNA reads as TGTGCCAGCAGCCCGTGGGGACAGTTAGAAGAGACCCAGTACTTC. Encoded protein: CASSPWGQLEETQYF.

The CDR3 region is CSAQGSTGELFF. CDR3 sequence (DNA): TGCAGCGCACAGGGGAGCACCGGGGAGCTGTTTTTT. This rearrangement joins TRBV29-1 to TRBJ2-2, with 7 positions matching TRBD1. Trimming at V came to 7 bases and at J to 4 bases, leaving 3 bases not matched to a gene. Per the germline V gene, CDR1 is SQVTM and CDR2 is ANQGSEA. The CDR3 runs 12 residues.

In DNA form, the CDR3 reads TGTGCCAGCAGCCCTACGTCTGAAGCTTTCTTT. Its translation is CASSPTSEAFF. J is TRBJ1-1 and V is TRBV7-9; D remains unclear. CDR3 length: 11 amino acids. Trimming pared 5 bases from V and 6 bases from J, leaving 7 bases between. The germline gives CDR1 SEHNR, CDR2 FQNEAQ (reference sequence).

The genes are TRBV2 and TRBJ1-4; D call uncertain. The germline gives CDR1 SNHLY, CDR2 FYNNEI. V was clipped by 4 bases and J by 8 bases, with 8 bases between them. The CDR3 loop spans 12 amino acids. The CDR3 here is CASSVVREKLFF. The CDR3 nucleotides read TGTGCCAGCAGTGTAGTTCGGGAAAAACTGTTTTTT.

The CDR3 DNA reads TGTGCCTGGAGTGCCACTACAGCGAGCAATCAGCCCCAGCATTTT. Protein sequence: CAWSATTASNQPQHF. The V call is TRBV30, the J call TRBJ1-5, with no clear D. The CDR3 has 15 amino acids. Trimming took off 1 base at V and 1 base at J, with 11 bases between the two ends. Germline V CDR1 and CDR2: GTSNPN, SVGIG (reference sequence).

This chain uses TRBV7-2 with TRBJ1-2; maybe TRBD1 (5 bases). The CDR3 is 13 residues long. The germline gives CDR1 SGHTA, CDR2 FQGNSA. Trimming removed 5 bases from V and 3 bases from J, with 10 bases in between. DNA of the CDR3: TGTGCCAGCAGCATACAGGCGGACTATGGCTACACCTTC. This gives the protein CASSIQADYGYTF. Full variable domain (missing parts from reference TRBV7-2 and TRBJ1-2): GAGVSQSPSNKVTEKGKDVELRCDPISGHTALYWYRQSLGQGLEFLIYFQGNSAPDKSGLPSDRFSAERTGGSVSTLTIQRTQQEDSAVYLCASSIQADYGYTFGSGTRLTVV.

This chain connects TRBV4-1 to TRBJ2-5; D is undetermined. Germline loops: CDR1 MGHRA, CDR2 YSYEKL. Trimming shortened V by 2 bases and J by 2 bases, and 6 bases separated the two germline ends. CDR3 length: 13 amino acids. The CDR3 region is CASSQRQQETQYF. CDR3 DNA sequence: TGCGCCAGCAGCCAAAGACAACAAGAGACCCAGTACTTC.

The sample holds one count of this clone. The genes are TRBV30 and TRBJ2-4; D is uncertain. V lost 0 bases and J 0 bases, leaving 6 bases between the germline ends. Germline CDR1 is GTSNPN and CDR2 is SVGIG (reference sequence). This CDR3 has 14 amino acids. CDR3 DNA sequence: TGTGCCTGGAGTGTGGGGATAGCCAAAAACATTCAGTACTTC. It translates to CAWSVGIAKNIQYF. Using reference TRBV30 and TRBJ2-4 for the parts outside the CDR3, the full variable domain is SQTIHQWPATLVQPVGSPLSLECTVEGTSNPNLYWYRQAAGRGLQLLFYSVGIGQISSEVPQNLSASRPQDRQFILSSKKLLLSDSGFYLCAWSVGIAKNIQYFGAGTRLSVL.

The rearrangement joins TRBV11-3 to TRBJ1-3; TRBD1 agrees at 7 bases. The CDR3 consists of 16 residues. After removal of 0 bases from V and 10 bases from J, the junction contained 12 bases not matched to a gene. Germline lookup yields CDR1 SGHNT and CDR2 YENEEA. The CDR3 DNA reads TGTGCCAGCAGCTTAGATGGTGCGGACAGGCGGTCGACCATATATTTT. Encoded protein: CASSLDGADRRSTIYF.

The gene calls are TRBV2 and TRBJ2-7; D possibly corresponds to TRBD1 (5 bases). The CDR3 sequence is 12 residues long. CDR1 SNHLY and CDR2 FYNNEI come from the germline V gene. V lost 4 bases and J 3 bases, leaving 7 bases between the germline ends. For the CDR3, the DNA is TGTGCCAGCAGTGGGGGCTTCTACGAGCAGTACTTC. Amino acid sequence: CASSGGFYEQYF.